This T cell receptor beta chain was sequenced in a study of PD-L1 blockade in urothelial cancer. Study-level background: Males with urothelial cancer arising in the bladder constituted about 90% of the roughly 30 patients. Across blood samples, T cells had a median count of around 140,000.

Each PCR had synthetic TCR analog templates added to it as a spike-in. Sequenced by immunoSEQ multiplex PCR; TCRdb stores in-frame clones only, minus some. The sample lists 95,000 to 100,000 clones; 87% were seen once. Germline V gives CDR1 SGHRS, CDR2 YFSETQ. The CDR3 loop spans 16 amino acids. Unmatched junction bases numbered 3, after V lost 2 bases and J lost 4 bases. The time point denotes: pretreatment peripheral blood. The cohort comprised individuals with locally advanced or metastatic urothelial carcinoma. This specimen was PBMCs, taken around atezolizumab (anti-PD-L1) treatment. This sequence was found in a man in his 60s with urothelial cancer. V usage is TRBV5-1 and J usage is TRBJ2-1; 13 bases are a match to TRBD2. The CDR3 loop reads CASSLLAGGGYNEQFF. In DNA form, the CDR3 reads TGCGCCAGCAGCTTACTAGCGGGAGGGGGATACAATGAGCAGTTCTTC.